Listed here are 3 T cell receptor beta chains from one sample, sequenced in a study of identical twins (dated by TCRdb to the mid-2010s). Libraries were made using 5' RACE. Sequencing was performed on an Illumina HiSeq 2000. The public reads were run again by TCRdb, first through fastp at Q25 and then through MiXCR, and only productive beta chains were kept. Entries are consolidated by CDR3 protein sequence, retaining the most common genes and DNA. The sample table shows about 720,000 distinct CDR3 sequences, and 8.5% to 9.5% are seen once. The ten largest make up 0.98% of the sample. The same sample was also used in a study of yellow fever vaccine responses in identical twins.

Input material: PBMCs. The receptors here all came from a woman under 30 in good health.

This clonotype has only a few counts. The V gene is TRBV12-3 or TRBV12-4, the J gene TRBJ1-5; the D gene is possibly TRBD1 (5 bases). The CDR3 totals 16 residues. The V gene lost 4 bases and the J gene lost 11 bases, with 24 bases spanning the gap. The CDR3 DNA reads TGTGCCAGCAGTTATTCCGGGCCAGGGCTGAAAGTGGCCCAGCATTTT. This encodes CASSYSGPGLKVAQHF.

The V and J genes are TRBV27 and TRBJ1-1, with 7 positions matching TRBD1. The CDR3 is 17 residues long. Germline CDR1 is MNHEY and CDR2 is SMNVEV (reference sequence). The V segment lost 5 bases and the J segment 3 bases; nucleotides outside the gene matches: 15. The CDR3 loop is CASSPRPQGGVDTEAFF. CDR3 coding DNA: TGTGCCAGCAGTCCCCGTCCCCAGGGGGGGGTCGACACTGAAGCTTTCTTT.

The rearrangement uses TRBV6-1 and TRBJ1-4; D perhaps matches TRBD1 (5 bases). V lost 8 bases, J lost 8 bases, and 21 bases lay in between. The CDR3 covers 15 residues. Germline lookup yields CDR1 MNHNS and CDR2 SASEGT. For the CDR3, the DNA is TGTGCCAGCGGGGGACCGGATCCGCGGGGGGAAAAACTGTTTTTT. It encodes CASGGPDPRGEKLFF.